A single T cell receptor (beta chain) is shown here with its context. Its specificity is unknown. V lost 0 bases and J lost 2, with 18 bases in between. The length of the CDR3 is 17 residues. The germline CDR1 and CDR2 sequences are SGHKS and YYEKEE (reference sequence). The data originate from a study of shared clonotypes between healthy human individuals. Study at large: Three plates were used per donor for CD4 naive, three for CD4 memory, two for CD8 naive and one for CD8 memory. Study results and caveats: A reduction in generation probabilities was seen for non-shared clonotypes relative to those shared by all four donors.

The authors split each subset's genomic DNA evenly across several immunoSEQ plates. TCRdb's copy holds only in-frame clones and misses some; the assay was immunoSEQ multiplex PCR. The data show 760,000 or so clones, with roughly 96% seen just once and less than 0.3% held by the top ten. CD8 cells regarded as naive lacked CD45RO, were positively chosen for CCR7, and omitted terminally differentiated effector memory CD45RA+ cells. The sample consisted of naive CD8+ T cells sorted from blood. The chain joins TRBV5-5 to TRBJ2-7; TRBD2 might be the D (6 bases). The TCR comes from a man aged 25 to 40 in good health. The DNA for the CDR3 is TGTGCCAGCAGCTTGGATGATAGTTGGGGCGGGACCTACGAGCAGTACTTC. This encodes CASSLDDSWGGTYEQYF. The whole variable domain, remainder taken from reference TRBV5-5 and TRBJ2-7, is DAGVTQSPTHLIKTRGQQVTLRCSPISGHKSVSWYQQVLGQGPQFIFQYYEKEERGRGNFPDRFSARQFPNYSSELNVNALLLGDSALYLCASSLDDSWGGTYEQYFGPGTRLTVT.